These T cell receptor beta chains were read from a single sample in a study of blood T cell repertoires in COVID-19. The method was immunoSEQ multiplex PCR; TCRdb's version includes in-frame clones alone and lacks a portion of them. The table shows about 46,000 clones, with around nine tenths occurring only once. Source material: peripheral blood. Receptors were obtained from a man in his forties or fifties with acute or convalescent COVID-19. Both conserved end residues are part of each CDR3. A D gene is named only where the DNA matches it firmly. Rows may omit the clone size; those that give it use once, few, many or a size class.

CDR3aa: CSASVQLAGHEQFF
CDR3nt: TGCAGTGCTAGTGTTCAACTAGCGGGGCATGAGCAGTTCTTC
v_gene: TRBV20-1
abundance: NA
d_gene: TRBD2
j_gene: TRBJ2-1

CDR3aa: CASRPNRGRSTDTQYF
CDR3nt: TGTGCCAGCAGACCAAACAGGGGTAGAAGCACAGATACGCAGTATTTT
v_gene: TRBV7-2
abundance: NA
d_gene: TRBD1
j_gene: TRBJ2-3

CDR3aa: CASSLYGRSNTEAFF
CDR3nt: TGTGCCAGCAGTTTATATGGCAGGTCGAACACTGAAGCTTTCTTT
v_gene: TRBV28
abundance: NA
d_gene: NA
j_gene: TRBJ1-1

CDR3aa: CASSLLTSGGATDTQYF
CDR3nt: TGTGCCAGCAGTCTATTGACTAGCGGGGGGGCAACAGATACGCAGTATTTT
v_gene: TRBV27
abundance: NA
d_gene: TRBD2
j_gene: TRBJ2-3

CDR3aa: CASSIDSDQPQHF
CDR3nt: TGTGCCAGTAGTATAGACAGCGATCAGCCCCAGCATTTT
v_gene: TRBV19
abundance: NA
d_gene: NA
j_gene: TRBJ1-5

CDR3aa: CASSRPGTTDEQYF
CDR3nt: TGTGCCAGCAGCCGACCGGGAACCACGGACGAGCAGTACTTC
v_gene: TRBV6-2/TRBV6-3
abundance: NA
d_gene: NA
j_gene: TRBJ2-7

CDR3aa: CASRRDRNYGYTF
CDR3nt: TGTGCCAGCAGGCGGGACAGGAACTATGGCTACACCTTC
v_gene: TRBV6-5
abundance: NA
d_gene: TRBD1
j_gene: TRBJ1-2

CDR3aa: CASSQDAGNTIYF
CDR3nt: TGCGCCAGCAGCCAAGACGCGGGAAACACCATATATTTT
v_gene: TRBV4-1
abundance: NA
d_gene: NA
j_gene: TRBJ1-3

CDR3aa: CASSSTADSSYEQYF
CDR3nt: TGTGCCAGCAGCTCCACTGCGGACAGCTCCTACGAGCAGTACTTC
v_gene: TRBV13
abundance: NA
d_gene: NA
j_gene: TRBJ2-7

CDR3aa: CASSIAGRGISGANVLTF
CDR3nt: TGTGCCAGTAGTATAGCGGGCAGGGGGATCTCTGGGGCCAACGTCCTGACTTTC
v_gene: TRBV19
abundance: few
d_gene: TRBD1
j_gene: TRBJ2-6

CDR3aa: CASSFNGFTDTQYF
CDR3nt: TGTGCCAGCAGTTTTAACGGGTTCACAGATACGCAGTATTTT
v_gene: TRBV6-5
abundance: few
d_gene: NA
j_gene: TRBJ2-3

CDR3aa: CASSLVRGDQPQHF
CDR3nt: TGTGCCAGCAGCTTAGTCAGGGGAGACCAGCCCCAGCATTTT
v_gene: TRBV7-2
abundance: NA
d_gene: NA
j_gene: TRBJ1-5

CDR3aa: CASSLGGTGSPLHF
CDR3nt: TGTGCCAGCAGTCTGGGCGGGACGGGTTCACCCCTCCACTTT
v_gene: TRBV6-5
abundance: NA
d_gene: NA
j_gene: TRBJ1-6